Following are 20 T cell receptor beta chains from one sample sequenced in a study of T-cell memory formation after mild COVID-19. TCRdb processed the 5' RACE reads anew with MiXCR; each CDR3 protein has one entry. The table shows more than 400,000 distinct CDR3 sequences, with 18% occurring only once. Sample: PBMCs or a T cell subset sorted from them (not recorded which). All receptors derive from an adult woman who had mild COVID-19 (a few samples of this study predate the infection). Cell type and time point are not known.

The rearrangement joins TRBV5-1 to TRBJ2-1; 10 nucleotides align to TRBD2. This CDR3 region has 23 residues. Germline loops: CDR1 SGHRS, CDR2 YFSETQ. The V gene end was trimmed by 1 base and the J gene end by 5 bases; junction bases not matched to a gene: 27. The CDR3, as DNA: TGCGCCAGCAGCTTGAAAATCCGAAGTCTGACTAGCGGGTTGGTTACTAAGAACAATGAGCAGTTCTTC. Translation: CASSLKIRSLTSGLVTKNNEQFF.

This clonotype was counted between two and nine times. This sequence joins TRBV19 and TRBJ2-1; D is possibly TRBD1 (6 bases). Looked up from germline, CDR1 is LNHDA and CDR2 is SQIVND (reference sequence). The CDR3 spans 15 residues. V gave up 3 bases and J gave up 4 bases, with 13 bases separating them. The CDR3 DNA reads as TGTGCCAGTAGTATCCTGTCAGGGGATTACAATGAGCAGTTCTTC. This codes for CASSILSGDYNEQFF. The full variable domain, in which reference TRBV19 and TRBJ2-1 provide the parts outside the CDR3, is DGGITQSPKYLFRKEGQNVTLSCEQNLNHDAMYWYRQDPGQGLRLIYYSQIVNDFQKGDIAEGYSVSREKKESFPLTVTSAQKNPTAFYLCASSILSGDYNEQFFGPGTRLTVL.

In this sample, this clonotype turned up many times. The CDR3 protein is CSAPRQGRRDTQYF. In DNA form, the CDR3 reads TGCAGTGCCCCGAGACAGGGGAGGCGAGATACGCAGTATTTT. The chain combines TRBV20-1 with TRBJ2-3; 8 nucleotides agree with TRBD1. The V gene's germline CDR1 is DFQATT and CDR2 SNEGSKA (reference sequence). V shed 6 bases, J shed 5 bases, and the junction held 10 bases outside the gene matches. The CDR3 runs to 14 residues.

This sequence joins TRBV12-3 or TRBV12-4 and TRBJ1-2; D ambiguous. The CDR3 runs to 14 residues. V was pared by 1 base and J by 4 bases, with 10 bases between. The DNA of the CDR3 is TGTGCCAGCAGTTTAGGGATCGCCTCCTATGGCTACACCTTC. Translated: CASSLGIASYGYTF.

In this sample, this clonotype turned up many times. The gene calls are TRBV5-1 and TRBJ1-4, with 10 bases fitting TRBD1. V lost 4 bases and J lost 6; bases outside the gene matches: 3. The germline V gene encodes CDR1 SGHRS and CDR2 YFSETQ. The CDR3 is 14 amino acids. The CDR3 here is CASSLGTGDEKLFF. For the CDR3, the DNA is TGCGCCAGCAGCCTCGGGACAGGGGATGAAAAACTGTTTTTT.

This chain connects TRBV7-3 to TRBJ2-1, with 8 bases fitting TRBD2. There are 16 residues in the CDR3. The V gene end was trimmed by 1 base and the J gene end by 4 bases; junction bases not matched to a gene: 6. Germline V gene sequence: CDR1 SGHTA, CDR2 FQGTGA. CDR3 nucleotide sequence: TGTGCCAGCAGCTTAAGCGCGGGCGGGGGGTACAATGAGCAGTTCTTC. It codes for CASSLSAGGGYNEQFF.

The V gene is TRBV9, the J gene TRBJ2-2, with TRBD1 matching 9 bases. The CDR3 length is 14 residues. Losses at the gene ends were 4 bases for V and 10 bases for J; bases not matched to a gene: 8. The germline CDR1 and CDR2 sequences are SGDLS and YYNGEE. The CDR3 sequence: CASSLGQGVPELFF. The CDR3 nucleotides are TGTGCCAGCAGCTTGGGACAGGGAGTTCCGGAGCTGTTTTTT.

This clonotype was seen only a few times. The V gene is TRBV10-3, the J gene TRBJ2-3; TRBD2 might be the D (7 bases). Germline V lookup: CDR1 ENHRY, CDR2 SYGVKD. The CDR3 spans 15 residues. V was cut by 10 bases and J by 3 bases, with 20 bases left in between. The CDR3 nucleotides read TGTGCCACGTTCGGGGGGCGCTTGAGGACAGATACGCAGTATTTT. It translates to CATFGGRLRTDTQYF.

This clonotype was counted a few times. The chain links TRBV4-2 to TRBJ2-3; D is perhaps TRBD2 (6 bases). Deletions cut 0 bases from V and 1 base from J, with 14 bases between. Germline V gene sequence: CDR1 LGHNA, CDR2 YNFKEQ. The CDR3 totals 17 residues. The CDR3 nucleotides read TGTGCCAGCAGCCAAGATTCGGCGGCTAGCGGCACAGATACGCAGTATTTT. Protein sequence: CASSQDSAASGTDTQYF.

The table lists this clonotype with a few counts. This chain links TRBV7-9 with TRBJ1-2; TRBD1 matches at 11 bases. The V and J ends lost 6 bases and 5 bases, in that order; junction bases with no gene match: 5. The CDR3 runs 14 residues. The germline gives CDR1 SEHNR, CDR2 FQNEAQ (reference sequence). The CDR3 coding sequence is TGTGCCAGCAGAGCCGGGACAGGGGGGTATGGCTACACCTTC. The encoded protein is CASRAGTGGYGYTF.

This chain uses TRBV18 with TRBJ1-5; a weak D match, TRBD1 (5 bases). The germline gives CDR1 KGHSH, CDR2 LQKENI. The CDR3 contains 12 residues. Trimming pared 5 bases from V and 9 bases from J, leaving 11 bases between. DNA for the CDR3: TGTGCCAGCTCAGTATCAGGGTTGCCCCAGCATTTT. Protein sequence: CASSVSGLPQHF. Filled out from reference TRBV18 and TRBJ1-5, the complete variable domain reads NAGVMQNPRHLVRRRGQEARLRCSPMKGHSHVYWYRQLPEEGLKFMVYLQKENIIDESGMPKERFSAEFPKEGPSILRIQQVVRGDSAAYFCASSVSGLPQHFGDGTRLSIL.

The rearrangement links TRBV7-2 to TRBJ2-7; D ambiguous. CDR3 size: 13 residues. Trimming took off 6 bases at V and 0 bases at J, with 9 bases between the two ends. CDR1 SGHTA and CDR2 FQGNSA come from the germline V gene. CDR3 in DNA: TGTGCCAGCAGAGAACCGGGCTCCTACGAGCAGTACTTC. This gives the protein CASREPGSYEQYF.

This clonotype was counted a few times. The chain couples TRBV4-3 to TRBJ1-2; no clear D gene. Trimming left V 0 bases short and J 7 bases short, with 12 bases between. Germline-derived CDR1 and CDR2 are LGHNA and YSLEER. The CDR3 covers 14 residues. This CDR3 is CASSQDSGTGGYTF. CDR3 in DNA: TGCGCCAGCAGCCAAGACAGCGGAACGGGTGGCTACACCTTC.

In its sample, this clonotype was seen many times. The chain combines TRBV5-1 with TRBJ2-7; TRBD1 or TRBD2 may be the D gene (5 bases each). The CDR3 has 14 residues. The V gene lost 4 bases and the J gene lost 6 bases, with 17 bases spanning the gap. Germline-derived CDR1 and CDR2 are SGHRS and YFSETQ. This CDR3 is CASSPTGTEGEQYF. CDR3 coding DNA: TGCGCCAGCAGCCCCACCGGGACGGAAGGCGAGCAGTACTTC.

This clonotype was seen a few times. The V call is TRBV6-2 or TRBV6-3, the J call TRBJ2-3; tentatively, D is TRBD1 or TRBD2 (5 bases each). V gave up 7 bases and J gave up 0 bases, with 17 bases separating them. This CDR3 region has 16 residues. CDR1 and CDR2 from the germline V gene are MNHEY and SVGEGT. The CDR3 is CASKRGGGSSTDTQYF. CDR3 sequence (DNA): TGTGCCAGCAAGAGGGGTGGAGGTAGTAGCACAGATACGCAGTATTTT.

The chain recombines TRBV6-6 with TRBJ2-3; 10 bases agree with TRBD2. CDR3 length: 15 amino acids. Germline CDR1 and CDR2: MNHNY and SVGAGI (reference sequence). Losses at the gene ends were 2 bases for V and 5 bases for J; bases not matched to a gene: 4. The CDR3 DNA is TGTGCCAGCAGTTACGAAGCGGGGGGGCGAGATACGCAGTATTTT. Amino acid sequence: CASSYEAGGRDTQYF.

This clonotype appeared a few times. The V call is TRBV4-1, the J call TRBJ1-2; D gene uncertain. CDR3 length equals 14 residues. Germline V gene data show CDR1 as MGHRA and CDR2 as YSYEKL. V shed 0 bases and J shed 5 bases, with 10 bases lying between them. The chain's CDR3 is CASSQEISGYGYTF. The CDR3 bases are TGCGCCAGCAGCCAAGAGATCTCGGGGTATGGCTACACCTTC.

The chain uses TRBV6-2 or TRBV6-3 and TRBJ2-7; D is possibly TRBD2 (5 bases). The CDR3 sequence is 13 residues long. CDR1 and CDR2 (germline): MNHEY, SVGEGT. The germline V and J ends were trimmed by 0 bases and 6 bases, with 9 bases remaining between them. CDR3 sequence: CASSYSHGSEQYF. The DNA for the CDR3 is TGTGCCAGCAGTTACTCCCATGGGAGCGAGCAGTACTTC.

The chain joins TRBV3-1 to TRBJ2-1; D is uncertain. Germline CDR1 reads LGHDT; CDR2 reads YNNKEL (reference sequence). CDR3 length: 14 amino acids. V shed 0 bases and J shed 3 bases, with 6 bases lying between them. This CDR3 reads CASSQDNSYNEQFF. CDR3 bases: TGTGCCAGCAGCCAAGATAACAGCTACAATGAGCAGTTCTTC.

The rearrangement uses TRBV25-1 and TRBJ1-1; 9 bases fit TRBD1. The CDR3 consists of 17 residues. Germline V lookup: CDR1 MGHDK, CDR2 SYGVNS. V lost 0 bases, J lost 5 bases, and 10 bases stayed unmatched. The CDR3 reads CASSEYERTGGRTEAFF. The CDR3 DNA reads TGTGCCAGCAGTGAATATGAACGAACAGGGGGCCGGACTGAAGCTTTCTTT.